The 5 T cell receptor beta chains below were found in one sample sequenced in a study of T-cell reconstitution after alpha-beta-depleted transplantation in children. It was with unique molecular identifiers that the TCRbeta library was prepared. TCRdb reprocessed the PCR reads via MiXCR and lists one record per CDR3 protein. The table includes about 400,000 distinct CDR3 sequences, about 17% detected once. This specimen consisted of PBMCs, mostly from graft donor cells, obtained 360 days after TCRalphabeta/CD19-depleted stem cell transplant. The receptor set was obtained from a boy in the first two years of life who had a stem cell transplant for Wiskott-Aldrich syndrome, so the T cells may come from the graft donor.

The J gene is TRBJ2-5, the V gene TRBV19; D is unclear. Looked up from germline, CDR1 is LNHDA and CDR2 is SQIVND (reference sequence). The V and J ends lost 3 bases and 3 bases respectively, with 8 bases between them. The CDR3 is 13 residues long. CDR3 amino acids: CASSISREETQYF. The DNA for the CDR3 is TGTGCCAGTAGTATCTCTAGAGAAGAGACCCAGTACTTC.

This clonotype was counted only a few times. This chain uses TRBV29-1 with TRBJ1-4; a weak D match, TRBD1 (6 bases). The CDR3 covers 13 residues. Deletions cut 7 bases from V and 3 bases from J, with 12 bases between. Germline V gene sequence: CDR1 SQVTM, CDR2 ANQGSEA. This CDR3 reads CSAMKGANEKLFF. Here the CDR3 DNA reads TGCAGCGCTATGAAGGGGGCTAATGAAAAACTGTTTTTT.

The chain uses TRBV18 and TRBJ2-7, with TRBD2 as a possible D gene (5 bases). The V end lost 3 bases, the J end lost 0 bases, and 12 bases lay between the germline ends. CDR1 is KGHSH and CDR2 is LQKENI in the germline V gene. This CDR3 has 15 residues. Here the CDR3 reads CASSPGIILSYEQYF. The CDR3 DNA is TGTGCCAGCTCACCCGGGATAATCCTCTCCTACGAGCAGTACTTC.

J is TRBJ2-3 and V is TRBV4-1; D ambiguous. The V gene lost 4 bases and the J gene lost 4 bases, with 12 bases spanning the gap. The CDR3 loop spans 14 amino acids. The germline gives CDR1 MGHRA, CDR2 YSYEKL. In DNA form, the CDR3 reads TGCGCCAGCAGCCCCAGTGGTACCCCAGATACGCAGTATTTT. This gives the protein CASSPSGTPDTQYF.

This clonotype was found a few times. The chain recombines TRBV7-8 with TRBJ2-7; 11 nucleotides match TRBD2. CDR3 length: 14 residues. Trimming at V came to 3 bases and at J to 6 bases, leaving 4 bases not matched to a gene. From germline, CDR1 is SGHVS and CDR2 FQNEAQ. The CDR3 DNA reads TGTGCCAGCAGCTTCCGACTAGCGGGAAGCGAGCAGTACTTC. Translation: CASSFRLAGSEQYF.